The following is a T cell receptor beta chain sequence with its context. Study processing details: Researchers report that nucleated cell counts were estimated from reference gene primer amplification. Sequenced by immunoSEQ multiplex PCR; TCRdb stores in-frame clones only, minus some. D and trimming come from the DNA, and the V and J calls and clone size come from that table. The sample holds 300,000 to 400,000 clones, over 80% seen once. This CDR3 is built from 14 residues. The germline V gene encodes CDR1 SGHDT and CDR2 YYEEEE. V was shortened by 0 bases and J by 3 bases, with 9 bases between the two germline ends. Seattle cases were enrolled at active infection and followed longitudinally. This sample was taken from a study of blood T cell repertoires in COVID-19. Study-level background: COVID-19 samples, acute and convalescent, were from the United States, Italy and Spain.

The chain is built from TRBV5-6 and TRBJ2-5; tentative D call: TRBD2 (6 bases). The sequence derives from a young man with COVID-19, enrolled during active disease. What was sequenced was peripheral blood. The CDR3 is CASSLVGEEETQYF. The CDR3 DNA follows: TGTGCCAGCAGCTTGGTTGGGGAGGAAGAGACCCAGTACTTC.